These 27 T cell receptor beta chains originate from one sample sequenced in a study of blood T cell repertoires in COVID-19 (dated by TCRdb to about 2020). Libraries were built with the immunoSEQ multiplex PCR assay. This immuneACCESS table, as held by TCRdb, lists in-frame sequences with V and J called but not all clones. Of the missing ones, under half trace to an unresolved V gene in checked studies; the others have no known cause. In all, the sample holds more than 250,000 clones, and roughly nine tenths of those were seen once. The biggest ten clones account for 3.6% of the sample. Sequenced: peripheral blood. The receptors were sampled from a young man with active or convalescent COVID-19.

The rearrangement uses TRBV2 and TRBJ2-7, with TRBD1 matching over 8 bases. V shed 4 bases, J shed 6 bases, and the junction held 8 bases outside the gene matches. Germline CDR1 and CDR2: SNHLY and FYNNEI. This CDR3 contains 14 residues. The CDR3: CASSGPLTGAEQYF. CDR3 nucleotide sequence: TGTGCCAGCAGTGGCCCATTGACAGGGGCCGAGCAGTACTTC.

The chain links TRBV18 to TRBJ2-4; no definite D call. From germline, CDR1 is KGHSH and CDR2 LQKENI. V dropped 1 base and J dropped 0 bases, with 4 bases sitting between them. The CDR3 extends over 14 amino acids. As DNA, the CDR3 is TGTGCCAGCTCACCACAAGCAGCCAAAAACATTCAGTACTTC. Its translation: CASSPQAAKNIQYF. The full variable domain, completed using reference TRBV18 and TRBJ2-4, is NAGVMQNPRHLVRRRGQEARLRCSPMKGHSHVYWYRQLPEEGLKFMVYLQKENIIDESGMPKERFSAEFPKEGPSILRIQQVVRGDSAAYFCASSPQAAKNIQYFGAGTRLSVL.

The gene calls are TRBV5-6 and TRBJ2-3; D uncertain. The germline V gene has CDR1 SGHDT and CDR2 YYEEEE. This CDR3 contains 14 residues. Trimming stripped 0 bases from V and 2 bases from J, with 7 bases between. CDR3 in DNA: TGTGCCAGCAGCTTGGTGTTAGACACAGATACGCAGTATTTT. It translates to CASSLVLDTDTQYF.

This clone was seen a single time. The rearrangement uses TRBV5-1 and TRBJ2-3, with TRBD1 as a possible D gene (5 bases). This CDR3 has 14 amino acids. Deletions cut 0 bases from V and 2 bases from J, with 7 bases between. Germline values: CDR1 SGHRS, CDR2 YFSETQ. CDR3 region: CASSLGQYTDTQYF. CDR3 nucleotide sequence: TGCGCCAGCAGCTTGGGACAGTACACAGATACGCAGTATTTT.

This clone occurred a few times. The chain combines TRBV5-6 with TRBJ2-7; tentatively, D is TRBD2 (5 bases). Germline CDR1 is SGHDT and CDR2 is YYEEEE. This CDR3 has 15 residues. Between the trimmed V and J ends, which lost 2 bases and 2 bases, there was a span of 14 bases. The CDR3 spells CASSFRPASPYEQYF. CDR3 in DNA: TGTGCCAGCAGCTTCAGGCCAGCTAGCCCCTACGAGCAGTACTTC.

The chain employs TRBV30 and TRBJ1-5; TRBD1 matches at 7 bases. The CDR3 length is 13 residues. Trimming took 6 bases from V and 0 from J; bases not matched to a gene: 2. Germline-derived CDR1 and CDR2 are GTSNPN and SVGIG (reference sequence). CDR3 nucleotide sequence: TGTGCCTGCGGGACAGATAGCAATCAGCCCCAGCATTTT. This codes for CACGTDSNQPQHF. Drawing the rest from reference TRBV30 and TRBJ1-5, the complete variable domain is SQTIHQWPATLVQPVGSPLSLECTVEGTSNPNLYWYRQAAGRGLQLLFYSVGIGQISSEVPQNLSASRPQDRQFILSSKKLLLSDSGFYLCACGTDSNQPQHFGDGTRLSIL.

This rearrangement joins TRBV18 to TRBJ2-1; TRBD2 agrees at 7 bases. Trimming removed 5 bases from V and 2 bases from J; junction bases left unmatched: 12. Germline loops: CDR1 KGHSH, CDR2 LQKENI. The CDR3 contains 17 residues. The CDR3 bases are TGTGCCAGCTCATCGACGGGAGCGGGACTTACCTACAATGAGCAGTTCTTC. Its protein is CASSSTGAGLTYNEQFF.

This chain uses TRBV10-1 with TRBJ2-1; TRBD2 is a possible D gene (7 bases). V was pared by 2 bases and J by 7 bases, with 15 bases between. The CDR3 is 15 residues long. Germline V CDR1 and CDR2: WNHNN, SYGVQD (reference sequence). CDR3 in DNA: TGCGCCAGCAGTGAGGGGGGGGGCCTTTATAATGAGCAGTTCTTC. It yields the protein CASSEGGGLYNEQFF.

CDR3 coding DNA: TGCGCCAGCAGCCTCGGCGGGGGAAGCGACGAGCAGTACTTC. Protein: CASSLGGGSDEQYF. The chain employs TRBV5-1 and TRBJ2-7; 7 positions match TRBD2. This CDR3 is built from 14 residues. Germline trimming cut 4 bases from V and 5 bases from J; bases unmatched to any gene: 9. Germline V gene sequence: CDR1 SGHRS, CDR2 YFSETQ.

The V gene is TRBV7-9, the J gene TRBJ2-4; D uncertain. V lost 0 bases to trimming and J lost 9 bases, with 9 bases between them. The CDR3 runs 13 residues. The germline gives CDR1 SEHNR, CDR2 FQNEAQ (reference sequence). The DNA of the CDR3 is TGTGCCAGCAGCTTAGCCGCTAGTGGCATTCAGTACTTC. It is translated as CASSLAASGIQYF.

The CDR3 reads CASSSRSGTSGLTTDTQYF. As DNA, the CDR3 is TGTGCCAGCAGCTCCCGGTCGGGGACTAGCGGGCTGACCACAGATACGCAGTATTTT. The chain links TRBV7-9 to TRBJ2-3; 12 bases agree with TRBD2. The CDR3 is 19 residues long. With 4 bases clipped from V and 2 bases from J, the junction kept 13 bases outside the gene matches. Per germline, CDR1 SEHNR and CDR2 FQNEAQ (reference sequence).

The chain joins TRBV19 to TRBJ1-1; D not resolved. CDR1 and CDR2 from the germline V gene are LNHDA and SQIVND (reference sequence). Between the trimmed V and J ends, which lost 6 bases and 4 bases, there was a span of 12 bases. The CDR3 extends over 13 amino acids. CDR3 protein: CASSPEGVTEAFF. The DNA for the CDR3 is TGTGCCAGTAGCCCCGAGGGCGTCACTGAAGCTTTCTTT.

The rearrangement uses TRBV24-1 and TRBJ2-1, with a possible D match to TRBD2 (6 bases). Between the trimmed V and J ends, which lost 6 bases and 7 bases, there was a span of 21 bases. The CDR3 length is 16 residues. Germline-derived CDR1 and CDR2 are KGHDR and SFDVKD. The CDR3 reads CATSSPGTLLWNEQFF. The CDR3, as DNA: TGTGCCACCAGTTCCCCCGGGACTCTCCTTTGGAATGAGCAGTTCTTC.

V and J are TRBV7-2 and TRBJ1-1; D uncertain. There are 14 residues in the CDR3. V was cut by 3 bases and J by 1 base, with 9 bases left in between. Germline loops: CDR1 SGHTA, CDR2 FQGNSA. CDR3: CASSLFGQNTEAFF. CDR3 sequence (DNA): TGTGCCAGCAGCTTGTTTGGGCAGAACACTGAAGCTTTCTTT.

The V and J genes are TRBV6-5 and TRBJ2-7; 7 positions match TRBD1. The CDR3 extends over 15 amino acids. The junction had 14 bases not matched to a gene; V was cut back by 7 bases and J by 5 bases. Germline CDR1 is MNHEY and CDR2 is SVGAGI. CDR3 nucleotides: TGTGCCAGCAACCCCGGCAGGGGGTACCCGCACGAGCAGTACTTC. Protein sequence: CASNPGRGYPHEQYF.

The genes are TRBV24-1 and TRBJ1-5; D unresolved. This CDR3 has 17 amino acids. Trimming shortened V by 0 bases and J by 0 bases, and 11 bases separated the two germline ends. Germline V gives CDR1 KGHDR, CDR2 SFDVKD. CDR3: CATSDLLLGDSNQPQHF. DNA of the CDR3: TGTGCCACCAGTGATTTGCTGCTAGGAGATAGCAATCAGCCCCAGCATTTT.

The chain employs TRBV25-1 and TRBJ2-7; 7 bases match TRBD2. The V gene's germline CDR1 is MGHDK and CDR2 SYGVNS. V was pared by 4 bases and J by 5 bases, with 5 bases of the junction left unmatched. The CDR3 length is 13 residues. CDR3 nucleotides: TGTGCCAGCAGTGGGACACGGGGGGACGAGCAGTACTTC. Translation: CASSGTRGDEQYF.

The chain joins TRBV19 to TRBJ2-1; D is possibly TRBD2 (5 bases). V lost 5 bases and J 4 bases, leaving 12 bases between the germline ends. The length of the CDR3 is 14 residues. In germline, CDR1 is LNHDA, CDR2 SQIVND (reference sequence). The CDR3 nucleotides read TGTGCCAGTAGTGGCGGGCGAAATTACAATGAGCAGTTCTTC. This translates into CASSGGRNYNEQFF. Based on the CDR3 plus reference TRBV19 and TRBJ2-1, the full variable domain is DGGITQSPKYLFRKEGQNVTLSCEQNLNHDAMYWYRQDPGQGLRLIYYSQIVNDFQKGDIAEGYSVSREKKESFPLTVTSAQKNPTAFYLCASSGGRNYNEQFFGPGTRLTVL.

The chain couples TRBV19 to TRBJ2-7; a possible D gene is TRBD2 (5 bases). In germline, CDR1 is LNHDA, CDR2 SQIVND (reference sequence). The V and J ends lost 5 bases and 5 bases respectively, with 16 bases between them. The CDR3 length is 14 residues. The CDR3 is CASSSSGPSNEQYF. The CDR3 DNA reads TGTGCCAGTAGTTCGAGCGGACCCTCGAACGAGCAGTACTTC.

This clone came up once. V is TRBV9 and J is TRBJ2-3; TRBD2 matches 11 bases. The ends lost 0 bases at V and 2 bases at J; junction bases unmatched: 5. This CDR3 comprises 17 residues. Germline V CDR1 and CDR2: SGDLS, YYNGEE. The CDR3 coding sequence is TGTGCCAGCAGCGTAGATAGCGGGAGGGCCAACACAGATACGCAGTATTTT. Translated, it gives CASSVDSGRANTDTQYF.

This clone was detected a few times. Mismatch with germline at one junction end may stem from a read error. V usage is TRBV24-1 and J usage is TRBJ2-2, with D perhaps matching TRBD2 (5 bases). CDR1 and CDR2 from the germline V gene are KGHDR and SFDVKD. The CDR3 is made up of 16 amino acids. CDR3 DNA sequence: TGCGCAACCGGCCCTACCTACCAACGGGGCACCGGGGAGCTGTTTTTT. Residues: CATGPTYQRGTGELFF.

V is TRBV7-9 and J is TRBJ2-1; D gene ambiguous. CDR3 length equals 13 residues. Germline CDR1 reads SEHNR; CDR2 reads FQNEAQ (reference sequence). V was pared by 3 bases and J by 8 bases, with 11 bases between. CDR3 in DNA: TGTGCCAGCAGCTTTTCTGGTCGGGATGAGCAGTTCTTC. Its protein is CASSFSGRDEQFF.

The chain links TRBV7-9 to TRBJ2-7; D possibly corresponds to TRBD1 (6 bases). The CDR3 has 13 residues. V lost 4 bases to trimming and J lost 6 bases, with 13 bases between them. Looked up from germline, CDR1 is SEHNR and CDR2 is FQNEAQ (reference sequence). CDR3 in amino acids: CASSSTGSGEQYF. CDR3 bases: TGTGCCAGCAGCTCCACAGGGTCTGGCGAGCAGTACTTC.

The rearrangement uses TRBV10-3 and TRBJ2-7; the D is unclear. The CDR3 is made up of 14 amino acids. V dropped 7 bases and J dropped 2 bases, with 15 bases sitting between them. Germline CDR1 is ENHRY and CDR2 is SYGVKD. In DNA form, the CDR3 reads TGTGCCATCAATGGTAACAGCACAACCTACGAGCAGTACTTC. It codes for CAINGNSTTYEQYF.

Here the CDR3 reads CASSPRLANTGELFF. As DNA, the CDR3 is TGTGCCAGCTCACCGCGACTAGCGAACACCGGGGAGCTGTTTTTT. The V gene is TRBV18, the J gene TRBJ2-2, with D tentatively TRBD2 (6 bases). Trimming left V 3 bases short and J 0 bases short, with 8 bases between. The CDR3 extends over 15 amino acids. The germline gives CDR1 KGHSH, CDR2 LQKENI.

The chain has TRBV7-9 and TRBJ1-2; tentatively, D is TRBD1 (6 bases). Germline V CDR1 and CDR2: SEHNR, FQNEAQ (reference sequence). V was shortened by 5 bases and J by 0 bases, with 16 bases between the two germline ends. This CDR3 region has 16 residues. The CDR3 DNA reads as TGTGCCAGCAGCCTGGACAGCAACAAAGCTAACTATGGCTACACCTTC. This encodes CASSLDSNKANYGYTF.

The chain couples TRBV21-1 to TRBJ1-2; TRBD1 reflects the table's D call only, with no check against the DNA. TRBV21-1 is given as a pseudogene. The CDR3 extends over 18 amino acids. This CDR3 reads CASRSNPPFDTASYGYTF. DNA of the CDR3: TGTGCCAGCAGATCTAATCCGCCATTTGACACGGCGTCCTATGGCTACACCTTC.